The 16 T cell receptor beta chains reported below all come from one sample, sequenced in a study of T-cell memory formation after mild COVID-19. TCRdb called the 5' RACE reads again in MiXCR, with one record for every CDR3 protein. Of 350,000 or so distinct CDR3 sequences in the sample, 20% to 25% were seen once. Sequencing was carried out using PBMCs or a T cell subset sorted from them (not recorded which). All receptors come from an adult woman who had mild COVID-19 (a few samples of this study predate the infection). Cell type and time point are not known.

The rearrangement uses TRBV19 and TRBJ2-2; TRBD1 matches 9 bases. Germline V lookup: CDR1 LNHDA, CDR2 SQIVND (reference sequence). The V segment lost 11 bases and the J segment 6 bases; nucleotides outside the gene matches: 10. This CDR3 is 14 amino acids long. In DNA, the CDR3 is TGTGCCGCCGGGACAGGGTTACCAGCCGGGGAGCTGTTTTTT. Translation gives CAAGTGLPAGELFF.

This clonotype was seen a handful of times. The chain uses TRBV7-9 and TRBJ2-3; D possibly uses TRBD1 or TRBD2 (6 bases each). The CDR3 is made up of 16 amino acids. Looked up from germline, CDR1 is SEHNR and CDR2 is FQNEAQ (reference sequence). V shed 4 bases and J shed 2 bases, with 16 bases lying between them. The CDR3 region is CASSSNPRGDTDTQYF. The CDR3 DNA sequence: TGTGCCAGCAGCTCTAATCCGAGGGGGGACACAGATACGCAGTATTTT.

This clonotype was seen at least ten times. The chain is built from TRBV14 and TRBJ2-4; D call uncertain. V dropped 1 base and J dropped 7 bases, with 8 bases sitting between them. The CDR3 has 13 amino acids. Germline V lookup: CDR1 SGHDN, CDR2 FVKESK. The CDR3 protein is CASSQAPGNIQYF. Here the CDR3 DNA reads TGTGCCAGCAGCCAAGCACCTGGGAACATTCAGTACTTC.

The V call is TRBV19, the J call TRBJ2-7, with TRBD1 as a possible D gene (5 bases). Germline values: CDR1 LNHDA, CDR2 SQIVND (reference sequence). V was pared by 5 bases and J by 6 bases, with 17 bases between. The CDR3 is 14 amino acids. In DNA, the CDR3 is TGTGCCAGTAGTTGGGGCCTCCTTTTCTCCGAGCAGTACTTC. It specifies CASSWGLLFSEQYF.

V usage is TRBV9 and J usage is TRBJ2-4, with D perhaps assigned TRBD1 or TRBD2 (5 bases each). The CDR3 runs to 16 residues. CDR1 and CDR2 (germline): SGDLS, YYNGEE. With 2 bases removed from V and 3 bases from J, the gap between germline ends came to 15 bases. The CDR3 sequence: CASSVDLSGGKNIQYF. The DNA for the CDR3 is TGTGCCAGCAGCGTCGATCTTTCTGGGGGCAAAAACATTCAGTACTTC.

The V call is TRBV6-1, the J call TRBJ1-3; TRBD1 agrees at 8 bases. The CDR3 totals 14 residues. V shed 10 bases, J shed 2 bases, and the junction held 7 bases outside the gene matches. Looked up from germline, CDR1 is MNHNS and CDR2 is SASEGT. The CDR3 bases are TGTGCCACATCCGAACAGGGGGCTGGAAACACCATATATTTT. Translated: CATSEQGAGNTIYF.

The rearrangement uses TRBV5-1 and TRBJ2-5; a possible D gene is TRBD1 (6 bases). V was pared by 4 bases and J by 1 base, with 11 bases between. CDR1 SGHRS and CDR2 YFSETQ come from the germline V gene. The CDR3 runs 14 residues. CDR3 protein: CASSVGQFQETQYF. The CDR3 region has the DNA TGCGCCAGCAGCGTTGGACAGTTCCAAGAGACCCAGTACTTC.

The V gene is TRBV4-3, the J gene TRBJ2-3; D uncertain. CDR3 size: 16 residues. Deletions cut 4 bases from V and 0 bases from J, with 14 bases between. Looked up from germline, CDR1 is LGHNA and CDR2 is YSLEER. The DNA for the CDR3 is TGCGCCAGCAGCCCGATGTTAGGAACTAGCACAGATACGCAGTATTTT. It translates to CASSPMLGTSTDTQYF.

The CDR3 loop is CASSQLAGVSYEQYF. The CDR3 DNA is TGCGCCAGCAGCCAGTTAGCGGGGGTGTCCTACGAGCAGTACTTC. The chain links TRBV4-1 to TRBJ2-7; TRBD2 matches 9 bases. This CDR3 has 15 residues. CDR1 and CDR2 (germline): MGHRA, YSYEKL. V was pared by 3 bases and J by 1 base, with 4 bases of the junction left unmatched.

J is TRBJ1-5 and V is TRBV12-3 or TRBV12-4; 9 nucleotides match TRBD1. The CDR3 extends over 15 amino acids. With V trimmed by 6 bases and J by 4 bases, 7 bases remained unmatched. This chain's CDR3 is CASRSGTGYNQPQHF. Written as DNA, the CDR3 is TGTGCCAGCAGATCCGGGACAGGGTATAATCAGCCCCAGCATTTT.

This clonotype was observed a few times. This sequence joins TRBV7-9 and TRBJ1-6; D ambiguous. The V end was cut by 5 bases, the J end by 6 bases, with 8 bases between. CDR1 SEHNR and CDR2 FQNEAQ come from the germline V gene (reference sequence). The length of the CDR3 is 13 residues. CDR3: CASSESRNSPLHF. In DNA form, the CDR3 reads TGTGCCAGCAGCGAGAGTCGTAATTCACCCCTCCACTTT.

This clonotype was recorded a few times. The genes are TRBV6-5 and TRBJ1-1; D not certain. Per germline, CDR1 MNHEY and CDR2 SVGAGI. This CDR3 comprises 14 residues. With 6 bases removed from V and 4 bases from J, the gap between germline ends came to 15 bases. CDR3 in amino acids: CASRGRAGGTEAFF. In DNA form, the CDR3 reads TGTGCCAGCAGAGGTAGGGCCGGAGGCACTGAAGCTTTCTTT.

This clonotype was detected only a few times. V is TRBV18 and J is TRBJ1-1; 8 nucleotides line up with TRBD1. With V trimmed by 3 bases and J by 2 bases, 8 bases remained unmatched. Germline V CDR1 and CDR2: KGHSH, LQKENI. CDR3 length: 16 residues. DNA of the CDR3: TGTGCCAGCTCACCGCAGAAGACAGGGGCCAACACTGAAGCTTTCTTT. Translation: CASSPQKTGANTEAFF.

This clonotype was counted between two and nine times. The chain employs TRBV21-1 and TRBJ2-3; the table assigns TRBD2, which was not confirmed against the DNA. TRBV21-1 represents a pseudogene. CDR3 length: 14 amino acids. The CDR3 nucleotides read TGTGCCAGCACAACGGGACTAGCGATCGATACGCAGTATTTT. It translates to CASTTGLAIDTQYF.

The chain combines TRBV6-1 with TRBJ2-1; D is unresolved. The germline CDR1 and CDR2 sequences are MNHNS and SASEGT. V lost 2 bases and J lost 6, with 14 bases in between. This CDR3 contains 15 residues. The CDR3 DNA reads TGTGCCAGCAGTGAACTCCGCGAGTCCAGCAATGAGCAGTTCTTC. Encoded protein: CASSELRESSNEQFF.

CDR3: CAIGQNTEAFF. The CDR3 DNA sequence: TGTGCCATCGGACAGAACACTGAAGCTTTCTTT. This chain uses TRBV10-3 with TRBJ1-1; a weak D match, TRBD1 (5 bases). Germline-derived CDR1 and CDR2 are ENHRY and SYGVKD. CDR3 length: 11 amino acids. V was pared by 8 bases and J by 1 base, with 5 bases between.